A selection of T cell receptor beta chains follows, all from one sample in a study of blood T cell repertoires in COVID-19. Assay: immunoSEQ multiplex PCR; the TCRdb copy retains only in-frame clones and omits some. The sample has roughly 240,000 clones; roughly 86% are singletons. Sequenced sample: peripheral blood. These receptors all come from a young man with active or convalescent COVID-19. The CDR3 runs from the conserved cysteine through the conserved F or W. A D gene is named only where the DNA matches it firmly. Clone size is stated in some rows and not others, as once, few, many or a class when expanded.

>TRBV12-5|-|once|TRBJ1-1
TGTGCTAGTGGTTTCACCTTCCGGGGTGGTGACACTGAAGCTTTCTTT
CASGFTFRGGDTEAFF
>TRBV18|-|-|TRBJ1-4
TGTGCCAGCTCACCCCTAGAGGATGAAAAACTGTTTTTT
CASSPLEDEKLFF
>TRBV11-3|TRBD2|-|TRBJ2-7
TGTGCCAGCAGCCTTAGCGGGGCGAGGTACGAGCAGTACTTC
CASSLSGARYEQYF
>TRBV9|TRBD1|-|TRBJ1-3
TGTGCCAGCAGCGGGACAGGGAGCTCTGGAAACACCATATATTTT
CASSGTGSSGNTIYF
>TRBV7-6|-|once|TRBJ2-5
TGTGCCAGCAGCTCCCGGAGGTCGGAGACCCAGTACTTC
CASSSRRSETQYF
>TRBV7-2|TRBD2|few|TRBJ2-3
TGTGCCAGCAGCACGGGACTAGCGGGAGGGCCGGTTACGCAGTATTTT
CASSTGLAGGPVTQYF
>TRBV7-3|-|-|TRBJ2-2
TGTGCCAGCAGCCAAGCAGGTCCCGGGGAGCTGTTTTTT
CASSQAGPGELFF
>TRBV27|-|-|TRBJ1-1
TGTGCCAGCAGTTTAAGAGGGGGTACGACTGAAGCTTTCTTT
CASSLRGGTTEAFF
>TRBV5-1|-|-|TRBJ2-7
TGCGCCAGCAGCCCACGGGACACCGTGGGGCAGTACTTC
CASSPRDTVGQYF
>TRBV28|TRBD1|-|TRBJ1-2
TGTGCCAGCAGTTTATACCGGACAGGAGTTGGCTACACCTTC
CASSLYRTGVGYTF
>TRBV28|TRBD1|-|TRBJ1-6
TGTGCCAGCAGTTCCGGGACAGGGAGCTCCTATAATTCACCCCTCCACTTT
CASSSGTGSSYNSPLHF
>TRBV6-5|-|-|TRBJ1-6
TGTGCCAGCAGTTACTCTGGACTCTCCTATAATTCACCCCTCCACTTT
CASSYSGLSYNSPLHF
>TRBV20-1|-|-|TRBJ2-1
TGCAGTGCTCCGGAGAACAATGAGCAGTTCTTC
CSAPENNEQFF
>TRBV3-1/TRBV3-2|-|-|TRBJ1-2
TGTGCCAGCAGCCGACATCTAGAGGGTTCGGATGGCTACACCTTC
CASSRHLEGSDGYTF
>TRBV19|TRBD2|-|TRBJ2-7
TGTGCCAGTAGTATAGGCCTAGCGGGGCCCTACGAGCAGTACTTC
CASSIGLAGPYEQYF
>TRBV5-5|-|-|TRBJ1-2
TGTGCCAGCAGCTTGGGGGCGGGTGGCTACACCTTC
CASSLGAGGYTF
>TRBV27|TRBD1|-|TRBJ1-2
TGTGCCAGCAGTTTGACAGGGGTGGGGGGCTACACCTTC
CASSLTGVGGYTF
>TRBV25-1|TRBD1|-|TRBJ2-7
TGTGCCAGCAGTGATCCGGGACAGGGGGTCTACGAGCAGTACTTC
CASSDPGQGVYEQYF
>TRBV7-2|TRBD2|-|TRBJ2-3
TGTGCCAGCAGCCGGGAGGGGCCAGATACGCAGTATTTT
CASSREGPDTQYF
>TRBV11-2|-|-|TRBJ2-5
TGTGCCAGCAGCTTAGCAGGTCGCGAGACCCAGTACTTC
CASSLAGRETQYF
>TRBV4-1|-|-|TRBJ2-3
TGCGCCAGCAGCCAAGTCCCGGGAGCAGATACGCAGTATTTT
CASSQVPGADTQYF
>TRBV4-2|TRBD2|-|TRBJ2-7
TGTGCCAGCAGCCAAGAACTGAGCGGGGCCCACTCCTACGAGCAGTACTTC
CASSQELSGAHSYEQYF
>TRBV18|TRBD1|-|TRBJ2-7
TGTGCCAGCTCACGAATGACAGGGGGTGCGGACGAGCAGTACTTC
CASSRMTGGADEQYF